The clone carrying this TCR beta chain was detected only a few times. The assay was immunoSEQ multiplex PCR, and TCRdb's table has in-frame clones only and misses some. This sample has some 120,000 clones, with approximately 90% found just once. The source of the sample is a study of T cell responses to AZD1222 COVID-19 vaccine. The starting material was peripheral blood, obtained on day 0 of AZD1222 vaccination. The source of this sequence is an adult in good health.

CDR3: CASSFDRGEAFF. DNA for the CDR3: TGTGCCAGCAGCTTTGACAGGGGTGAAGCTTTCTTT. The rearrangement joins TRBV5-4 to TRBJ1-1, with TRBD1 matching over 8 bases. The germline CDR1 and CDR2 sequences are SGHNT and YYREEE (reference sequence). V gave up 2 bases and J gave up 7 bases; unmatched junction bases: 1. This CDR3 is built from 12 residues.